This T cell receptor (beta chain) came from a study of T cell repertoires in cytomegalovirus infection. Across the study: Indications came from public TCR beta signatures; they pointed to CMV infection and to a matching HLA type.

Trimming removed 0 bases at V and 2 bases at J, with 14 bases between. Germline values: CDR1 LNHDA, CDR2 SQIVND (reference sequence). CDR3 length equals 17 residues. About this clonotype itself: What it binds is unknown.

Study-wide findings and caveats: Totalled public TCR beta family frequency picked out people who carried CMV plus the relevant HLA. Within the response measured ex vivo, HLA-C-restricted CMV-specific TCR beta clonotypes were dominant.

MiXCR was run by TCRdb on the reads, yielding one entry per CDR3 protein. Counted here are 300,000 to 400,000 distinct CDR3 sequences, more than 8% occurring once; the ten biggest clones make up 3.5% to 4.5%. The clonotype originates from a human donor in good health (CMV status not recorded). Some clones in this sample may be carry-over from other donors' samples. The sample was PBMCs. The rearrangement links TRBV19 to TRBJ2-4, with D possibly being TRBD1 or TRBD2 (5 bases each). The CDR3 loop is CASSIDHQGVTKNIQYF. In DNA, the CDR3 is TGTGCCAGTAGTATAGATCACCAGGGAGTAACCAAAAACATTCAGTACTTC. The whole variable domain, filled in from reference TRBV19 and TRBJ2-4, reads DGGITQSPKYLFRKEGQNVTLSCEQNLNHDAMYWYRQDPGQGLRLIYYSQIVNDFQKGDIAEGYSVSREKKESFPLTVTSAQKNPTAFYLCASSIDHQGVTKNIQYFGAGTRLSVL.